The rows below give T cell receptor beta chains drawn from one sample of a study of T-cell reconstitution after alpha-beta-depleted transplantation in children. One entry per CDR3 protein results from TCRdb running MiXCR on the PCR reads. The sample records 480,000 or so distinct CDR3 sequences, roughly a tenth being singletons. This specimen consisted of PBMCs, obtained before TCRalphabeta/CD19-depleted stem cell transplant. These receptors all stem from a child under 10 years old with inherited bone marrow failure, due to receive a stem cell transplant. Each CDR3 is given without its conserved first and last residue. A D gene is named only where the DNA matches it firmly.

>.|TRBJ1-1|TRBV29-1
SVERGGTEAF
>.|TRBJ2-7|TRBV27
ASSQVQAYEQY
>TRBD2|TRBJ2-3|TRBV12-3/TRBV12-4
ASRLSRLAGGTSTDTQY
>.|TRBJ2-1|TRBV12-3/TRBV12-4
ASSRTVYNEQF
>TRBD1|TRBJ2-7|TRBV7-8
ASRHAGGYEQY
>.|TRBJ2-2|TRBV7-8
ASSLREQGELF
>.|TRBJ2-1|TRBV4-3
ASSQDWGASSNEQF
>TRBD1|TRBJ2-2|TRBV10-3
ATGTGGHGELF
>TRBD2|TRBJ2-3|TRBV29-1
SVEGLAGTADTQY
>.|TRBJ1-1|TRBV28
ASSLLWTQTEAF
>.|TRBJ1-1|TRBV28
ASTEAAGAF
>TRBD1|TRBJ1-1|TRBV5-1
ASRGGGAEGAEAF
>TRBD2|TRBJ2-1|TRBV13
ASSQGLGDEQF
>.|TRBJ2-5|TRBV2
ASSERAWIVKTQY
>.|TRBJ2-2|TRBV5-4
ASSLWQENTGELF
>.|TRBJ2-1|TRBV18
ASSPWGPSSYNEQF